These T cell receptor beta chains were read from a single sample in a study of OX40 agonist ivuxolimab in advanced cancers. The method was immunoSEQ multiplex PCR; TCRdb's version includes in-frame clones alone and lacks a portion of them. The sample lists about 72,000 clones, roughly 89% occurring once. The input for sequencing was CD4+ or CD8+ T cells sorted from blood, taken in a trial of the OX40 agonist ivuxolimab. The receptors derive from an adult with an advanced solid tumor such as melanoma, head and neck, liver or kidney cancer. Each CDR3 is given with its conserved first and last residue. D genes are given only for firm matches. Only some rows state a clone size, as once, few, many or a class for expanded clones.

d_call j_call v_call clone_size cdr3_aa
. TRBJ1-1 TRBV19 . CASSLRLLDTEAFF
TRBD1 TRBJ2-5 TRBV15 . CATSKGTVLEETQYF
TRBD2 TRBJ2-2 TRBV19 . CASSRLAGSPGELFF
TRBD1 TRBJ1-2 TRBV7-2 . CASSLIGGQGANYGYTF
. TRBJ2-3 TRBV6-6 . CASSPGPLPDTQYF
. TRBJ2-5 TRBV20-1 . CSVMWQETQYF
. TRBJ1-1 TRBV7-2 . CAGSPPTANTEAFF
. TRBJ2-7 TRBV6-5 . CASSYSLRMYEQYF
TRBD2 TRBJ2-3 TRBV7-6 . CASSSAASGHRTDTQYF
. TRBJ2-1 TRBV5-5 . CASSLAGVGGEQFF
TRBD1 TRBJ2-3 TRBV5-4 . CASSRDRGTDTQYF
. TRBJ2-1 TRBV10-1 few CASSDSGRSYNEQFF
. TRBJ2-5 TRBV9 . CASSVGGRRTQETQYF
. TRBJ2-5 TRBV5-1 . CASSLSGEETQYF
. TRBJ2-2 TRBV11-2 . CASMSPGGGTGELFF
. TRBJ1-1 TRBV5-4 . CASSQEVRLNTEAFF
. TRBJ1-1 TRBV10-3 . CAISESRIEAFF
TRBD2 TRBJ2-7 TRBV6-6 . CASSTPGGRAYEQYF